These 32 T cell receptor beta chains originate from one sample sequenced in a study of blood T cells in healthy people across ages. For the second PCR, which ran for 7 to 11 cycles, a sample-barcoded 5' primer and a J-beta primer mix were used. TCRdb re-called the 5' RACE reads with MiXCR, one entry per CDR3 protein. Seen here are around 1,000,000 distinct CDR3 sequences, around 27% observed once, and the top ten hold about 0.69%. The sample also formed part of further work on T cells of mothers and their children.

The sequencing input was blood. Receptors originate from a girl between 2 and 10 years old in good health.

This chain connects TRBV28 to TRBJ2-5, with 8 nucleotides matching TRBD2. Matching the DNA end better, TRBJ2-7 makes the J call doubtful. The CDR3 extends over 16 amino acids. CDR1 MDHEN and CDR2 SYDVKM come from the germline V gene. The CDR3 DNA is TGTGCCAGCAGTTTTTCTTCGGGACTAGACACTTACGAGCAGTACTTC. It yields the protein CASSFSSGLDTYEQYF.

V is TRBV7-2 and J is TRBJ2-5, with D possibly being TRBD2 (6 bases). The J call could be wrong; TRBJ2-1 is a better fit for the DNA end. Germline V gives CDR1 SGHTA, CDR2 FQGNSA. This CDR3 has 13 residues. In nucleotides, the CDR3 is TGTGCCAGCAGCTTTACTAGCCCCAATGAGCAGTTCTTC. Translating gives CASSFTSPNEQFF.

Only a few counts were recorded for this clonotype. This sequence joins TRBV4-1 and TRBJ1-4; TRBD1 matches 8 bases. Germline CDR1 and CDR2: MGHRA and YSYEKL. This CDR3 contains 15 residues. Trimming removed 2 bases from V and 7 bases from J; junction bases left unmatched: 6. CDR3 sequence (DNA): TGCGCCAGCAGCCAACAGCAGGGGGCTAGTGAAAAACTGTTTTTT. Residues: CASSQQQGASEKLFF.

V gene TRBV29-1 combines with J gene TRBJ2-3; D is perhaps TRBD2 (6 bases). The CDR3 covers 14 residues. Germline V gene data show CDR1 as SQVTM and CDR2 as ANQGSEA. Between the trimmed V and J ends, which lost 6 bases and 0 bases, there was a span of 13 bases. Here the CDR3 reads CSVSGLPSTDTQYF. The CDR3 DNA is TGCAGCGTGAGCGGACTACCTAGCACAGATACGCAGTATTTT.

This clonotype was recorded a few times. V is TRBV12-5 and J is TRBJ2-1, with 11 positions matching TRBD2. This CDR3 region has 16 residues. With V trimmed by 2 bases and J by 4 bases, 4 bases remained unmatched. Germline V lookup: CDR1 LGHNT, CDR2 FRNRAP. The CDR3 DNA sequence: TGTGCTAGTGGTTTGACTAGCGGGAGTGGATACAATGAGCAGTTCTTC. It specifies CASGLTSGSGYNEQFF.

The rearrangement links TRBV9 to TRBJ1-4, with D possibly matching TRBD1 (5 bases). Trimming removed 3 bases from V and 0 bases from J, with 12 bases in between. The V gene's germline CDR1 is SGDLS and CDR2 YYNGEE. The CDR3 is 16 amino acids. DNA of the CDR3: TGTGCCAGCAGCGCTGGGGACGACTCAACTAATGAAAAACTGTTTTTT. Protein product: CASSAGDDSTNEKLFF. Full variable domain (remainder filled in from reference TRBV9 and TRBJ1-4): DSGVTQTPKHLITATGQRVTLRCSPRSGDLSVYWYQQSLDQGLQFLIQYYNGEERAKGNILERFSAQQFPDLHSELNLSSLELGDSALYFCASSAGDDSTNEKLFFGSGTQLSVL.

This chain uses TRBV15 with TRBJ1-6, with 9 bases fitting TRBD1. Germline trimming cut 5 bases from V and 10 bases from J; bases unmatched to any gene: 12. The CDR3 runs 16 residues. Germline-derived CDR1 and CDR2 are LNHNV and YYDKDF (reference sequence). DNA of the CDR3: TGTGCCACCAGCCGGGCCCGGACAGGGGCTGGCTCACCCCTCCACTTT. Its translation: CATSRARTGAGSPLHF.

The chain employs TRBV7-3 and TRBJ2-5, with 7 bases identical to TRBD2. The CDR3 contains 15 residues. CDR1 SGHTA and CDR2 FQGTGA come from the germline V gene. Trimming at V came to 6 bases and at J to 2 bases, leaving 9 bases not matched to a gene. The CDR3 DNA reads TGTGCCAGCAGAGCGGGACTCAATCCACAAGAGACCCAGTACTTC. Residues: CASRAGLNPQETQYF.

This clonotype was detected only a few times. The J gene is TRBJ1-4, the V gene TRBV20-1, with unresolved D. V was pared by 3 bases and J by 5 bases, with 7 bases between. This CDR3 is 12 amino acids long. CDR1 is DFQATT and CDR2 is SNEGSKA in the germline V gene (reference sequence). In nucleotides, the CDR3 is TGCAGTGCTAGTAACGTGAATGAAAAACTGTTTTTT. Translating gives CSASNVNEKLFF.

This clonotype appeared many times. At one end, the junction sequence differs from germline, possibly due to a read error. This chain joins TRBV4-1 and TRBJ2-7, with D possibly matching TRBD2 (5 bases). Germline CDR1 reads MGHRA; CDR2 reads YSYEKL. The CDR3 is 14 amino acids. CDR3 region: CASSQGRGSYEQYF. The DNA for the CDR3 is TGTGCCAGCAGCCAAGGGCGAGGGAGCTACGAGCAGTACTTC.

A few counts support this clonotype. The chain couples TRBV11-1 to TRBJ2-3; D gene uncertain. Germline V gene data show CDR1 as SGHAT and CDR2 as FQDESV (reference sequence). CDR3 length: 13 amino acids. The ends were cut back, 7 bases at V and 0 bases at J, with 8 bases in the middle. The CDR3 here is CASNRASTDTQYF. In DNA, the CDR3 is TGTGCCAGCAATCGTGCTAGCACAGATACGCAGTATTTT.

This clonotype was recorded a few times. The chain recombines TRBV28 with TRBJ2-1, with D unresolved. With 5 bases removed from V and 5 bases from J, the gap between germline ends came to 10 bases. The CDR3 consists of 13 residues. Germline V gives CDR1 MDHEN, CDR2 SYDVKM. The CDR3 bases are TGTGCCAGCAGTCGACGCGACAACAATGAGCAGTTCTTC. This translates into CASSRRDNNEQFF.

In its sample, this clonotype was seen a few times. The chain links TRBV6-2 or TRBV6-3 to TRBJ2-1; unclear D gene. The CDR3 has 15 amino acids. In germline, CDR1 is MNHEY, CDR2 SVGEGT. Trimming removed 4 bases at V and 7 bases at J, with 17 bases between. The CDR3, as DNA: TGTGCCAGCAGTTTAATCCGCGCTAGTAAAAATGAGCAGTTCTTC. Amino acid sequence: CASSLIRASKNEQFF.

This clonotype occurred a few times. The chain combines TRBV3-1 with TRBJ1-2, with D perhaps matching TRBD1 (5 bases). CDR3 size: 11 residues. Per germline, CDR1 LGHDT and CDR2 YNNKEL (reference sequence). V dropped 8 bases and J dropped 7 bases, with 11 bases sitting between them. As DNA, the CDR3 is TGTGCCAGCGGCAGGGAAGGTGGCTACACCTTC. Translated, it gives CASGREGGYTF.

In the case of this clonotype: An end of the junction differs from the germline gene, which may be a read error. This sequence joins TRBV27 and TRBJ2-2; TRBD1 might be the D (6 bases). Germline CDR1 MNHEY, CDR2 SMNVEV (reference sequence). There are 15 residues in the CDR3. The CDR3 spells CASSTGQSWDGELFF. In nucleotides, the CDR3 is TGTGCCAGCAGCACAGGACAGTCATGGGACGGGGAGCTGTTCTTT.

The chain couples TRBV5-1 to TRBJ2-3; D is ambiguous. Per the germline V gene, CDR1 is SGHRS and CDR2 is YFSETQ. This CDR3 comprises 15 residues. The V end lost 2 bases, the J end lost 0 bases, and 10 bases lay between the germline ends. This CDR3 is CASSFSVPSTDTQYF. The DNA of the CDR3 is TGCGCCAGCAGCTTCAGCGTCCCTAGCACAGATACGCAGTATTTT.

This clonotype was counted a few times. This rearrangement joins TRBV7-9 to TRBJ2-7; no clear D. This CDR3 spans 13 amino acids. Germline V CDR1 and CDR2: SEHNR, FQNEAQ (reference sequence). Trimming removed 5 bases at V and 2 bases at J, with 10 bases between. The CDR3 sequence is CASSPMETYEQYF. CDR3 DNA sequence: TGTGCCAGCAGCCCGATGGAAACCTACGAGCAGTACTTC.

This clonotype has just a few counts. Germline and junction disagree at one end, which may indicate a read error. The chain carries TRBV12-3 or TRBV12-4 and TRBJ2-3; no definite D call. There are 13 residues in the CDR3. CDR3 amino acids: CASCGGLTDTQYF. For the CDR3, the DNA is TGTGCCAGTTGCGGTGGGCTCACAGATACGCAGTATTTC.

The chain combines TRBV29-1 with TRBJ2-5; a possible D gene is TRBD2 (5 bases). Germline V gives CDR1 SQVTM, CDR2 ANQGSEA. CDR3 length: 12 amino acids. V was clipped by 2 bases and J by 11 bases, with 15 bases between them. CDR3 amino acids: CSVELEGAEQYF. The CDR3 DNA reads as TGCAGCGTTGAACTCGAGGGTGCAGAGCAGTACTTC.

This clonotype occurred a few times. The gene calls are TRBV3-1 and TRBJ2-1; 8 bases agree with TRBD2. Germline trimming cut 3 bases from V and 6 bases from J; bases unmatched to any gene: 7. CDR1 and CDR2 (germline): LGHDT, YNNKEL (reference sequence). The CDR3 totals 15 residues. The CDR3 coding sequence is TGTGCCAGCAGCCACGGACTAGCTCGGGGCAATGAGCAGTTCTTC. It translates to CASSHGLARGNEQFF.

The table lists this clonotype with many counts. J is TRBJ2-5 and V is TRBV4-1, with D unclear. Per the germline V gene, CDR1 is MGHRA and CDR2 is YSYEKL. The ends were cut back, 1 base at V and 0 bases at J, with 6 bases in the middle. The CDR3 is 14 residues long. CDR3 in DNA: TGCGCCAGCAGCCAAGGTGGCAACCAAGAGACCCAGTACTTC. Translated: CASSQGGNQETQYF.

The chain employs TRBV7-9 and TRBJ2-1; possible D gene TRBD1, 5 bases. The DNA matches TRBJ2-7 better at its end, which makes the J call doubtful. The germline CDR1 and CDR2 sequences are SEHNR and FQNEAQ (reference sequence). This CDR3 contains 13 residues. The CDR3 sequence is CASSAREDSEQYF. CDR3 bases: TGTGCCAGCAGCGCCAGGGAAGATAGCGAGCAGTACTTC.

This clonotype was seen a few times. CDR3 region: CSVWGEANEQFF. The CDR3, as DNA: TGCAGCGTATGGGGCGAGGCCAATGAGCAGTTCTTC. The chain carries TRBV29-1 and TRBJ2-1; weak D call: TRBD1 (5 bases). This CDR3 is built from 12 residues. V lost 6 bases to trimming and J lost 6 bases, with 12 bases between them. Germline V gene sequence: CDR1 SQVTM, CDR2 ANQGSEA.

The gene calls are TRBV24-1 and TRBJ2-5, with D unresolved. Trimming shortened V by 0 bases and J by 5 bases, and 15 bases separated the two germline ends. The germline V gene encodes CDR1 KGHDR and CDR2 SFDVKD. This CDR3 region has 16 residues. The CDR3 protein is CATSDLGPWGFETQYF. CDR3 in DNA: TGTGCCACCAGTGATTTGGGACCCTGGGGTTTCGAGACCCAGTACTTC.

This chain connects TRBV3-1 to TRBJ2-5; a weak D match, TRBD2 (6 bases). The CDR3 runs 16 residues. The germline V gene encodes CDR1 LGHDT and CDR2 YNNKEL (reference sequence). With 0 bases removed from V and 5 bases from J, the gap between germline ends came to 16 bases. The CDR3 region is CASSQDRQRGWETQYF. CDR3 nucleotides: TGTGCCAGCAGCCAAGATCGGCAACGGGGGTGGGAGACCCAGTACTTC.

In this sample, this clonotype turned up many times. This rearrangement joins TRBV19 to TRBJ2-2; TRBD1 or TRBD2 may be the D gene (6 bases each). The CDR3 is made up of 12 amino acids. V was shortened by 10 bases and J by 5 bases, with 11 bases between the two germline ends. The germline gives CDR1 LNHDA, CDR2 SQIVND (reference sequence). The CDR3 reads CATRGGTGELFF. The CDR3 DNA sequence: TGTGCCACTAGAGGGGGGACCGGGGAGCTGTTTTTT.

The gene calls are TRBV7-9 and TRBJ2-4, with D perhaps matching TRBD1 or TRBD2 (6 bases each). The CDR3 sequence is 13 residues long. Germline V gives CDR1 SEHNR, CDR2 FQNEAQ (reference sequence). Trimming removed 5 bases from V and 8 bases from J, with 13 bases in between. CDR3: CASSPSRGDIQYF. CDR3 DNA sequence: TGTGCCAGCAGCCCCAGTAGGGGGGACATTCAGTACTTC.

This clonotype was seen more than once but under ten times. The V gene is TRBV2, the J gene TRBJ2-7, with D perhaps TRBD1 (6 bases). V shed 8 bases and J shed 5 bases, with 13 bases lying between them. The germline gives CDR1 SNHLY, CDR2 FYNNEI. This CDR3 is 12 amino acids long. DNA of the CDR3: TGTGCCAGCTCCAAACAGGGTAACGAGCAGTACTTC. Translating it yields CASSKQGNEQYF.

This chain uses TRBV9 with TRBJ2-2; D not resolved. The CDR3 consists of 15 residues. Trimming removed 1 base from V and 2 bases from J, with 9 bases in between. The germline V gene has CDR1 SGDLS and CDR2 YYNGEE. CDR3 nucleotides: TGTGCCAGCAGCGTATCCTGGGAAAACACCGGGGAGCTGTTTTTT. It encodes CASSVSWENTGELFF.

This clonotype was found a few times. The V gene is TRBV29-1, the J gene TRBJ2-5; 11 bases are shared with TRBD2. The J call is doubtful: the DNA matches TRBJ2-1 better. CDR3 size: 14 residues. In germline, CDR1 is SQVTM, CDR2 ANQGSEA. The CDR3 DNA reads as TGCAGCGTTGAACGTAGCGGGAGGGCCCGTGAGCAGTTCTTC. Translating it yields CSVERSGRAREQFF.

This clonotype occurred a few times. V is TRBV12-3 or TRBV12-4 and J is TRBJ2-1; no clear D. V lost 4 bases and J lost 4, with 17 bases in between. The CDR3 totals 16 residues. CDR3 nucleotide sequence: TGTGCCAGCAGTTACGGTAGGGTTAATGTTTACAATGAGCAGTTCTTC. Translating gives CASSYGRVNVYNEQFF.

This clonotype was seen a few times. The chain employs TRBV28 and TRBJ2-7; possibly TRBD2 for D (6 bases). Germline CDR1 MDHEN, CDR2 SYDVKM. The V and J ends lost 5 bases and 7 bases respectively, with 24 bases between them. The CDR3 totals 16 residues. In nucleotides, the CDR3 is TGTGCCAGCAGTATCCCGGCGGGACCAACATCCGATGAGCAGTACTTC. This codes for CASSIPAGPTSDEQYF.